This T cell receptor beta chain was recovered during a study of beta chain features in type 1 diabetes. Regarding the study as a whole: Moderate but significant shortening of TCRB CDR3s was recorded in all four CD4+ subsets from Type 1 diabetes patients. Diminished insertions and augmented deletions at VDJ junctions characterized type 1 diabetes patients.

As to this clone: The antigen is unknown.

Of the isolated RNA, all was reverse transcribed, and so the sequenced material was expressed TCRB transcripts. The average output of naive, central memory and regulatory T cell samples was 3.6 million or so reads. Using immunoSEQ multiplex PCR, the repertoire was profiled, and TCRdb retains in-frame clones only, with some absent. This table has approximately 250,000 clones, approximately 25% appearing once. Germline-derived CDR1 and CDR2 are GTSNPN and SVGIG (reference sequence). V lost 2 bases and J 1 base, leaving 8 bases between the germline ends. The CDR3 has 13 residues. The chain has TRBV30 and TRBJ1-2, with D unclear. The TCR comes from a woman in her 30s with type 1 diabetes. The sequencing sample was made of naive CD4+ T cells from blood. In DNA form, the CDR3 reads TGTGCCTGGAGTCGCCACGGTAACTATGGCTACACCTTC. Translated: CAWSRHGNYGYTF.